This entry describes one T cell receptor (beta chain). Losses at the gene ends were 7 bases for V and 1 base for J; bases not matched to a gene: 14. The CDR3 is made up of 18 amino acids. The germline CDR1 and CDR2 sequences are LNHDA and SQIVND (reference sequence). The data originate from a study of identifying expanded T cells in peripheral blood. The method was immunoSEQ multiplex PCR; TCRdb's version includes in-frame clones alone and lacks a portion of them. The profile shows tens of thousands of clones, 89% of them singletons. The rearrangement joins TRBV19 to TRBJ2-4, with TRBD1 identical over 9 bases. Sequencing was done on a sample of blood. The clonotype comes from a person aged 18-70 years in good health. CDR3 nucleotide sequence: TGTGCCAGTACCAATGGACAGGGGATCGACCTGGCCAAAAACATTCAGTACTTC. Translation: CASTNGQGIDLAKNIQYF.